Listed below are T cell receptor beta chains from one sample, sequenced in a study of blood T cell repertoires in COVID-19. Profiling relied on immunoSEQ multiplex PCR, and the TCRdb table lists in-frame clones only, not all of them. The data show some 250,000 clones, under 90% seen once. Sequenced input: peripheral blood. Receptors were obtained from a man aged 55 to 70 with acute or convalescent COVID-19. Each CDR3 is given with its conserved first and last residue. D genes are given only for firm matches. A row's size may be missing; if present it is once, few, many or a size class.

D: TRBD1
J: TRBJ1-2
V: TRBV6-5
size: .
DNA: TGTGCAAGCAGGGGGATCGGGACAGGGGGCGACGGCTACACCTTC
CDR3: CASRGIGTGGDGYTF

D: .
J: TRBJ2-3
V: TRBV6-5
size: .
DNA: TGTGCCAGCTCTGGAGGCAGGCTCACAGATACGCAGTATTTT
CDR3: CASSGGRLTDTQYF

D: .
J: TRBJ2-3
V: TRBV7-3
size: .
DNA: TGTGCCAGCAGTATCACTTCTAGCACAGATACGCAGTATTTT
CDR3: CASSITSSTDTQYF

D: .
J: TRBJ2-2
V: TRBV5-1
size: .
DNA: TGCGCCAGCATGGGACACTTAAACACCGGGGAGCTGTTTTTT
CDR3: CASMGHLNTGELFF

D: TRBD2
J: TRBJ2-2
V: TRBV18
size: .
DNA: TGTGCCAGCTCCCTCGGGACTAGCGGACATTACACCAACACCGGGGAGCTGTTTTTT
CDR3: CASSLGTSGHYTNTGELFF

D: .
J: TRBJ2-7
V: TRBV10-2
size: .
DNA: TGCGCCAGCAGCTTTGGGGGGGCCTCCTACGAGCAGTACTTC
CDR3: CASSFGGASYEQYF

D: .
J: TRBJ2-7
V: TRBV27
size: .
DNA: TGTGCCAGCAGTAGGCGGGGAGCCATCTCCTACGAGCAGTACTTC
CDR3: CASSRRGAISYEQYF

D: TRBD2
J: TRBJ2-1
V: TRBV9
size: few
DNA: TGTGCCAGCAGCGGACGAGCGGGGCTCTTAAATGAGCAGTTCTTC
CDR3: CASSGRAGLLNEQFF

D: .
J: TRBJ2-7
V: TRBV10-3
size: few
DNA: TGTGCCATCAACAGGGTGGGCTACGAGCAGTACTTC
CDR3: CAINRVGYEQYF

D: TRBD2
J: TRBJ2-3
V: TRBV6-6
size: .
DNA: TGTGCCAGTTCCTTAGCGGGAGGTGATTTCACAGATACGCAGTATTTT
CDR3: CASSLAGGDFTDTQYF

D: TRBD1
J: TRBJ1-6
V: TRBV2
size: .
DNA: TGTGCCAGCAGTGGGGACAGCTTGAATTCACCCCTCCACTTT
CDR3: CASSGDSLNSPLHF

D: TRBD1
J: TRBJ1-5
V: TRBV19
size: .
DNA: TGTGCCAGTAGTAAGGACAGGGAGGGAAATCAGCCCCAGCATTTT
CDR3: CASSKDREGNQPQHF

D: TRBD2
J: TRBJ2-1
V: TRBV5-1
size: .
DNA: TGCGCCAGCAGCTCCGGGACTAGCGGGGTCGGCGAGCAGTTCTTC
CDR3: CASSSGTSGVGEQFF

D: TRBD1
J: TRBJ1-1
V: TRBV18
size: .
DNA: TGTGCCAGCTCACCACCAATACAGGGGCTGGGCACTGAAGCTTTCTTT
CDR3: CASSPPIQGLGTEAFF

D: TRBD1
J: TRBJ2-7
V: TRBV2
size: .
DNA: TGTGCCAGCAGGACAGGGGGTAACTCCTACGAGCAGTACTTC
CDR3: CASRTGGNSYEQYF

D: .
J: TRBJ1-5
V: TRBV12-2
size: .
DNA: TGTGCAAGTCGCTTACCCCCCTTAGGGGGACACAATCAGCCCCAGCATTTT
CDR3: CASRLPPLGGHNQPQHF

D: TRBD2
J: TRBJ2-5
V: TRBV7-9
size: .
DNA: TGTGCCAGCAGCTTAGCCCTGGCGGGAGAAAAAGAGACCCAGTACTTC
CDR3: CASSLALAGEKETQYF

D: .
J: TRBJ2-1
V: TRBV18
size: few
DNA: TGTGCCAGCTCACCAGGTATGGGACTCGCGGGGTACAATGAGCAGTTCTTC
CDR3: CASSPGMGLAGYNEQFF

D: TRBD2
J: TRBJ2-5
V: TRBV7-3
size: .
DNA: TGTGCCAGCAGCTTAATAGCGGGAGGGTCGGAGACCCAGTACTTC
CDR3: CASSLIAGGSETQYF

D: TRBD1
J: TRBJ1-2
V: TRBV6-5
size: .
DNA: TGTGCCAGCGGCTGGGACAGGAACTATGGCTACACCTTC
CDR3: CASGWDRNYGYTF

D: .
J: TRBJ1-2
V: TRBV5-4
size: once
DNA: TGTGCCAGCAGCCCCGGAGGTCAAGGGGAGGACTATGGCTACACCTTC
CDR3: CASSPGGQGEDYGYTF

D: .
J: TRBJ2-3
V: TRBV5-1
size: .
DNA: TGCGCCAGCAGCTTGGTGCTTAGCATAGATACGCAGTATTTT
CDR3: CASSLVLSIDTQYF

D: .
J: TRBJ1-2
V: TRBV5-1
size: .
DNA: TGCGCCAGCAGTAACACAGGGAACTATGGCTACACCTTC
CDR3: CASSNTGNYGYTF

D: TRBD1
J: TRBJ2-2
V: TRBV19
size: .
DNA: TGTGCCAGCAGCGGACAGGGGGCGAACACCGGGGAGCTGTTTTTT
CDR3: CASSGQGANTGELFF

D: TRBD1
J: TRBJ2-3
V: TRBV30
size: few
DNA: TGTGCCTGGAAGCGGACAGGGGGAAGCACAGATACGCAGTATTTT
CDR3: CAWKRTGGSTDTQYF

D: .
J: TRBJ1-4
V: TRBV2
size: .
DNA: TGTGCCAGCAGTGTCGGACGGGGGGAAAAACTGTTTTTT
CDR3: CASSVGRGEKLFF

D: .
J: TRBJ2-3
V: TRBV6-5
size: .
DNA: TGTGCCAGCAGTTCGCCGGGCACAGATACGCAGTATTTT
CDR3: CASSSPGTDTQYF

D: .
J: TRBJ2-7
V: TRBV5-5
size: once
DNA: TGTGCCAGCAGCCTCCCGGACAGGGAGGGTCTGGAGCAGTACTTC
CDR3: CASSLPDREGLEQYF

D: .
J: TRBJ2-5
V: TRBV5-4
size: .
DNA: TGTGCCAGCAGCCTAACAGGTTCCCAAGAGACCCAGTACTTC
CDR3: CASSLTGSQETQYF

D: TRBD1
J: TRBJ2-5
V: TRBV5-6
size: .
DNA: TGTGCCAGCAGCCGCACCTCCGGGACAGAGCAAGAGACCCAGTACTTC
CDR3: CASSRTSGTEQETQYF

D: .
J: TRBJ2-2
V: TRBV18
size: .
DNA: TGTGCCAGCTCACCACAGGGGTACCACACCGGGGAGCTGTTTTTT
CDR3: CASSPQGYHTGELFF

D: .
J: TRBJ1-6
V: TRBV27
size: .
DNA: TGTGCCAGCAGTTTATCGCGGCTTTCACCCCTCCACTTT
CDR3: CASSLSRLSPLHF

D: TRBD1
J: TRBJ1-1
V: TRBV7-9
size: .
DNA: TGTGCCAGCAGCACGGACAGGGGATTCACTGAAGCTTTCTTT
CDR3: CASSTDRGFTEAFF

D: .
J: TRBJ1-1
V: TRBV6-5
size: .
DNA: TGTGCCAGCAGCAGGACAGCGGACACTGAAGCTTTCTTT
CDR3: CASSRTADTEAFF

D: .
J: TRBJ1-6
V: TRBV7-7
size: .
DNA: TGTGCTAGCAGCTCGCGACAGAATTCACCCCTCCACTTT
CDR3: CASSSRQNSPLHF

D: .
J: TRBJ2-6
V: TRBV6-4
size: few
DNA: TGTGCCAGCAGCCTCCGGGGTAGCTCTGGGGCCAACGTCCTGACTTTC
CDR3: CASSLRGSSGANVLTF

D: TRBD2
J: TRBJ2-1
V: TRBV24-1
size: .
DNA: TGTGCCACCAGTGACAGTGGACTAGCGGGGGCTGAGCAGTTCTTC
CDR3: CATSDSGLAGAEQFF

D: TRBD1
J: TRBJ2-2
V: TRBV5-1
size: once
DNA: TGCGCCAGCAGCTTGGATACGGGGACAGGGGTCAACACCGGGGAGCTGTTTTTT
CDR3: CASSLDTGTGVNTGELFF

D: TRBD2
J: TRBJ2-7
V: TRBV15
size: .
DNA: TGTGCCACCAGCCAAGCGGGGAGGGTTTTCTTC
CDR3: CATSQAGRVFF

D: .
J: TRBJ1-2
V: TRBV20-1
size: once
DNA: TGCAGTGCTAGTAGACGGGGAGCTAACTATGGCTACACCTTC
CDR3: CSASRRGANYGYTF

D: TRBD1
J: TRBJ2-7
V: TRBV19
size: .
DNA: TGTGCCAGTAGCGCGGGACAGGGTATATTCGAGCAGTACTTC
CDR3: CASSAGQGIFEQYF

D: .
J: TRBJ1-2
V: TRBV7-3
size: .
DNA: TGTGCCAGCACCCAAGGGGCAGAACTCCCCTATGGCTACACCTTC
CDR3: CASTQGAELPYGYTF

D: .
J: TRBJ1-1
V: TRBV6-5
size: .
DNA: TGTGCCAGCAGTTTCGCCGACAGGTACACTGAAGCTTTCTTT
CDR3: CASSFADRYTEAFF

D: .
J: TRBJ1-2
V: TRBV7-2
size: .
DNA: TGTGCCAGCAGCTTGGGGGGGAACTATGGCTACACCTTC
CDR3: CASSLGGNYGYTF

D: .
J: TRBJ1-1
V: TRBV19
size: .
DNA: TGTGCCAGTAGTATCCGATCACAGGGAGAAGCTTTCTTT
CDR3: CASSIRSQGEAFF

D: .
J: TRBJ1-5
V: TRBV7-9
size: .
DNA: TGTGCCAGCAGCTTAGGAGGGTATCAGCCCCAGCATTTT
CDR3: CASSLGGYQPQHF

D: .
J: TRBJ1-5
V: TRBV5-1
size: .
DNA: TGCGCCAGCAGCTTAGGAGAGAATAGCAATCAGCCCCAGCATTTT
CDR3: CASSLGENSNQPQHF

D: TRBD1
J: TRBJ2-2
V: TRBV6-2/TRBV6-3
size: .
DNA: TGTGCCAGCAGTCTGAGACAGGGGGACACCGGGGAGCTGTTTTTT
CDR3: CASSLRQGDTGELFF

D: TRBD1
J: TRBJ1-6
V: TRBV4-1
size: .
DNA: TGCGCCAGCAGCCAAATATATACAGGGGGCGAGGGGACACCCCTCCACTTT
CDR3: CASSQIYTGGEGTPLHF

D: .
J: TRBJ1-3
V: TRBV10-3
size: .
DNA: TGTGCCATCAGTGGGGGCCCTTTTGGAAACACCATATATTTT
CDR3: CAISGGPFGNTIYF

D: TRBD2
J: TRBJ2-2
V: TRBV5-1
size: .
DNA: TGCGCCAGCAGCTTCGCGGGGGGATCCAACACCGGGGAGCTGTTTTTT
CDR3: CASSFAGGSNTGELFF

D: TRBD1
J: TRBJ1-6
V: TRBV5-4
size: .
DNA: TGTGCCAGCAAGGGGACAGCCAATTCACCCCTCCACTTT
CDR3: CASKGTANSPLHF

D: .
J: TRBJ2-5
V: TRBV7-8
size: once
DNA: TGTGCCAGCAGCTTGGGTATCAGACTGGAGACCCAGTACTTC
CDR3: CASSLGIRLETQYF

D: TRBD2
J: TRBJ2-3
V: TRBV5-1
size: .
DNA: TGCGCCAGCAGCGCGGGACTAGATCACACAGATACGCAGTATTTT
CDR3: CASSAGLDHTDTQYF

D: TRBD1
J: TRBJ1-3
V: TRBV5-6
size: .
DNA: TGTGCCAGCAGCACGACAGGGATGTCTGGAAACACCATATATTTT
CDR3: CASSTTGMSGNTIYF

D: TRBD1
J: TRBJ1-1
V: TRBV15
size: .
DNA: TGTGCCACCAGCAGCCGGACAGGGGCGAATGAAGCTTTCTTT
CDR3: CATSSRTGANEAFF

D: TRBD1
J: TRBJ1-1
V: TRBV9
size: .
DNA: TGTGCCAGTACCCCGGGACAGGGCCTCACTGAAGCTTTCTTT
CDR3: CASTPGQGLTEAFF

D: .
J: TRBJ1-1
V: TRBV2
size: .
DNA: TGTGCCAGCAAGCCGACAGGTTTGAACACTGAAGCTTTCTTT
CDR3: CASKPTGLNTEAFF

D: TRBD1
J: TRBJ1-4
V: TRBV3-1/TRBV3-2
size: .
DNA: TGTGCCAGCAGCCAAAACAGGGGTTTTCCTAATGAAAAACTGTTTTTT
CDR3: CASSQNRGFPNEKLFF

D: TRBD2
J: TRBJ2-7
V: TRBV14
size: .
DNA: TGTGCCAGCAGCCAACTAGGTAGCGGGGCCCGGGAGTACTTC
CDR3: CASSQLGSGAREYF